This TCR beta chain was sequenced in a study of blood T cell repertoires in COVID-19. Study-wide background: Acute and convalescent COVID-19 specimens originated in the United States, Italy and Spain. In each case, the material was cDNA or gDNA derived from T cells, B-cell-depleted T cells, or PBMCs.

Per the authors' pipeline: Scientists estimated how many nucleated cells there were by amplifying reference gene primers. The table came from immunoSEQ multiplex PCR; TCRdb's copy has only in-frame clones and leaves some out. V, J and clone size reflect that table, while D and trimming were determined from the DNA. The table includes about 110,000 clones, about three quarters detected once. This clonotype was obtained from a man aged 70 or older with acute or convalescent COVID-19. Sample: peripheral blood.

The CDR3 nucleotides read TGTGCCAGCAGTTTTAGGCCGACAGCCTTAAACTACGAGCAGTACTTC. It yields the protein CASSFRPTALNYEQYF. The chain combines TRBV6-2 or TRBV6-3 with TRBJ2-7; possible D gene TRBD1, 5 bases. Between the trimmed V and J ends, which lost 4 bases and 3 bases, there was a span of 19 bases. The germline CDR1 and CDR2 sequences are MNHEY and SVGEGT. The CDR3 sequence is 16 residues long.